This TCR beta chain was obtained from a study of vaccination and CD4 T cells after COVID-19. Study in general: Investigators stimulated cells with overlapping spike peptides drawn from SARS-CoV-2, HCoV-NL63, HCoV-OC43 and HCoV-229E. In the control cultures, a CEFX pool, an HIV-1 Nef pool, or no peptide was supplied. Findings and limits, study-wide: It was observed that, in convalescent patients, a median approximately 86% of reactive clones arose only post-vaccination.

With the Oncomine TCR Beta short-read assay, DNA from cultured CD4+ T cells was sequenced. A single record per CDR3 protein comes from TCRdb applying MiXCR to the PCR reads. The repertoire holds 15,000 or so distinct CDR3 sequences, with about 48% as singletons. V shed 6 bases and J shed 4 bases, with 12 bases lying between them. Germline CDR1 is MNHNS and CDR2 is SASEGT. This CDR3 has 13 amino acids. Specified treatment: roughly 11-day PBMC culture with coronavirus spike peptide pools or control peptides (ViraFEST assay). Once peptide pools had expanded antigen-specific T cells, ViraFEST sequenced TCRs. Note on this clonotype: Its antigen is not identified.

V usage is TRBV6-1 and J usage is TRBJ1-2; D is undetermined. Sequencing was carried out using CD4+ T cells from blood, cultured in vitro. The clonotype originates from a human donor who had recovered from COVID-19. CDR3 DNA sequence: TGTGCCAGCAGGCCGCCGGGAAGCTATGGCTACACCTTC. It encodes CASRPPGSYGYTF.